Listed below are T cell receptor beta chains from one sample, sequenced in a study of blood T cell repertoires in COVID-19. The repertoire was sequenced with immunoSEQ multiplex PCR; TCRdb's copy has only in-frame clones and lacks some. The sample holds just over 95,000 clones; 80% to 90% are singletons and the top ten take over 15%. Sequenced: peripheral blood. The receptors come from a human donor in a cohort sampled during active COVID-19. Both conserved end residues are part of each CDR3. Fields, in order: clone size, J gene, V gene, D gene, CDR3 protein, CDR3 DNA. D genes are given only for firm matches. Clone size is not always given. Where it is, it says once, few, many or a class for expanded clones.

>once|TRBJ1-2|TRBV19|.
CASSIEQNYGYTF
TGTGCCAGTAGTATAGAACAGAACTATGGCTACACCTTC
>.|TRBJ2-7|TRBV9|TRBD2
CASSVGGLAGDEQYF
TGTGCCAGCAGCGTAGGCGGTCTAGCGGGAGACGAGCAGTACTTC
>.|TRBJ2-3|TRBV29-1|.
CSVGGRVTDTQYF
TGCAGCGTCGGGGGGCGGGTCACAGATACGCAGTATTTT
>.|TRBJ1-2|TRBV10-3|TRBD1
CAIRTGSYGYTF
TGTGCCATCAGGACAGGGAGCTATGGCTACACCTTC
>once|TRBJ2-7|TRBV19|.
CASSLGIIGYEQYF
TGTGCCAGTAGTCTCGGGATCATCGGGTACGAGCAGTACTTC
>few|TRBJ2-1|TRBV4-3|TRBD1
CASSQEAQGASYNEQFF
TGCGCCAGCAGCCAAGAGGCGCAGGGGGCCTCCTACAATGAGCAGTTCTTC
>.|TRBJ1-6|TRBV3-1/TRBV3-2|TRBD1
CASSRPGQNNSPLHF
TGTGCCAGCAGCCGACCGGGACAGAATAATTCACCCCTCCACTTT
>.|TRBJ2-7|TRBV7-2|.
CASSLAHGYEQYF
TGTGCCAGCAGCTTAGCGCACGGCTACGAGCAGTACTTC
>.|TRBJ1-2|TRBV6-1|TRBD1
CASSEAPQGGYGYTF
TGTGCCAGCAGTGAAGCGCCCCAGGGGGGATATGGCTACACCTTC
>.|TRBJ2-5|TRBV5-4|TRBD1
CASSSGQRQETQYF
TGTGCCAGCAGCTCGGGACAGCGCCAAGAGACCCAGTACTTC
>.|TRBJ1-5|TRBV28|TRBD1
CASSPQTGGFNQPQHF
TGTGCCAGCAGCCCCCAGACAGGGGGCTTTAATCAGCCCCAGCATTTT
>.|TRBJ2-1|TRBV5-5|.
CASSLKSGPSYNEQFF
TGTGCCAGCAGCCTAAAAAGCGGGCCCTCCTACAATGAGCAGTTCTTC
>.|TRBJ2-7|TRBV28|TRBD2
CASSRPGLATYEQYF
TGTGCCAGCAGTCGGCCGGGACTAGCGACCTACGAGCAGTACTTC
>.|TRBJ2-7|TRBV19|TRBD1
CASSPTQGASYEQYF
TGTGCCAGTAGTCCCACACAGGGGGCTTCCTACGAGCAGTACTTC
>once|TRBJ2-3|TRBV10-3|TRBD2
CAISDPGTSGKTDTQYF
TGTGCCATCAGTGATCCCGGGACTAGCGGGAAGACAGATACGCAGTATTTT
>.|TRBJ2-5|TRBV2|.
CASSPLETQYF
TGTGCCAGCAGTCCTTTAGAGACCCAGTACTTC